This T cell receptor beta chain was identified during a study of blood T cells in healthy people across ages. Broader study findings: No conclusive comparison of naive versus antigen-experienced cells was possible with unsorted PBMCs. Donors of long life had a larger count of naive CD4+ cells and greater diversity than aged donors.

CDR3 size: 15 residues. Germline values: CDR1 MNHEY, CDR2 SMNVEV (reference sequence). Trimming pared 4 bases from V and 5 bases from J, leaving 18 bases between. There were healthy Caucasian individuals from Russia, aged roughly 6 to 90, serving as donors. Roughly 10 milliliters of peripheral blood were drawn from each donor. Points on this clonotype: Its antigen is as yet unknown.

Primed by a sample-barcoded 5' primer and a J-beta primer mix, a second PCR proceeded for roughly 7 to 12 cycles. MiXCR was run by TCRdb on the 5' RACE reads, yielding one entry per CDR3 protein. The data hold about 1.4 million distinct CDR3 sequences, with approximately 59% observed a single time. This receptor was taken from a man aged 18 to 30 in good health. The sequenced material came from blood. The gene calls are TRBV27 and TRBJ2-7, with D perhaps TRBD1 (6 bases). CDR3 residues: CASSSSLGTSNEQYF. Here the CDR3 DNA reads TGTGCCAGCAGTTCCTCATTGGGGACAAGCAACGAGCAGTACTTC.